One sample yielded the 2 T cell receptor beta chains listed below, sequenced in a study of blood T cell repertoires in COVID-19. Using immunoSEQ multiplex PCR, the repertoire was profiled, and TCRdb retains in-frame clones only, with some absent. The data hold 15,000 to 20,000 clones, with about 92% observed a single time. Material for sequencing was peripheral blood. All receptors derive from a woman between 45 and 60 years old with active COVID-19.

The sample holds one count of this clone. The chain couples TRBV7-9 to TRBJ2-3, with TRBD2 matching 12 bases. V lost 4 bases to trimming and J lost 1 base; unmatched junction nucleotides: 6. The germline gives CDR1 SEHNR, CDR2 FQNEAQ (reference sequence). This CDR3 has 17 amino acids. The DNA for the CDR3 is TGTGCCAGCAGCTCCCGAGGGACTAGCGGGCGCACAGATACGCAGTATTTT. Translated: CASSSRGTSGRTDTQYF.

Here the CDR3 DNA reads TGTGCCAGCAGCTCCCTTCCGGGACAGGGCCAAGAGACCCAGTACTTC. This codes for CASSSLPGQGQETQYF. The V and J genes are TRBV7-3 and TRBJ2-5, with 9 positions matching TRBD1. V gave up 4 bases and J gave up 1 base; unmatched junction bases: 7. Germline V gene lookup returns CDR1 SGHTA and CDR2 FQGTGA. This CDR3 spans 16 amino acids.